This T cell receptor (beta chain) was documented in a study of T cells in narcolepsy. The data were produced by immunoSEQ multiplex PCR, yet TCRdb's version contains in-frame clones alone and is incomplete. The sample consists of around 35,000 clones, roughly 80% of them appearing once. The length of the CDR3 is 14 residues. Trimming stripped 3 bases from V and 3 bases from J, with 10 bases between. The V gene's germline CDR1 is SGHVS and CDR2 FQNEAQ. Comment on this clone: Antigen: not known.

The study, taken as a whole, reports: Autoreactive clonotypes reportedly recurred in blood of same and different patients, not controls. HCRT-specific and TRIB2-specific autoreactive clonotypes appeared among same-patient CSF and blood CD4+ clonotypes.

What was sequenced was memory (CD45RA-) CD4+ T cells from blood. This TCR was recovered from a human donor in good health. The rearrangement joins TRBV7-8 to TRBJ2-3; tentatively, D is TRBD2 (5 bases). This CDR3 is CASSFGGGTDTQYF. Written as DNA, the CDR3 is TGTGCCAGCAGCTTTGGTGGAGGAACAGATACGCAGTATTTT.